The rows below give T cell receptor beta chains drawn from one sample of a study of T cell responses to AZD1222 COVID-19 vaccine. This table comes from immunoSEQ multiplex PCR, and its TCRdb copy is limited to in-frame clones, with some not included. The sample carries 180,000 or so clones, more than 70% recorded once. The source material was peripheral blood, sampled 28 days after the second AZD1222 dose. The receptors were sampled from an adult who received the AZD1222 COVID-19 vaccine. Each CDR3 is given with its conserved first and last residue. The D gene is left open where the match is weak. The size of a clone is reported for some rows only, either as once, few or many, or as a class for expanded clones.

clone_size,j_call,d_call,v_call,cdr3_aa,cdr3_nt
NA,TRBJ2-7,NA,TRBV7-9,CASSLGIGLSDYEQYF,TGTGCCAGCAGCTTAGGGATAGGACTATCCGATTACGAGCAGTACTTC
NA,TRBJ2-2,NA,TRBV7-2,CASSLALTGANTGELFF,TGTGCCAGCAGCTTAGCGCTCACAGGCGCGAACACCGGGGAGCTGTTTTTT
NA,TRBJ2-7,NA,TRBV14,CASSPFRGFSYEQYF,TGTGCCAGCAGCCCCTTCAGGGGTTTCTCCTACGAGCAGTACTTC
NA,TRBJ2-5,NA,TRBV3-1/TRBV3-2,CASSQGQGRVETQYF,TGTGCCAGCAGCCAAGGACAGGGGAGGGTGGAGACCCAGTACTTC
NA,TRBJ2-1,NA,TRBV23-1,CASSQSRRTGHYNEQFF,TGCGCCAGCAGTCAATCTCGGCGGACCGGACACTACAATGAGCAGTTCTTC
NA,TRBJ2-3,NA,TRBV5-4,CASSQPHAGTTTDTQYF,TGTGCCAGCAGCCAGCCCCATGCAGGGACCACCACAGATACGCAGTATTTT
NA,TRBJ1-2,NA,TRBV19,CASSIDLGQTYGYTF,TGTGCCAGTAGTATAGATTTAGGCCAAACCTATGGCTACACCTTC
NA,TRBJ1-2,NA,TRBV30,CAWRGPRGYTF,TGTGCCTGGAGGGGACCCCGTGGCTACACCTTC
NA,TRBJ1-1,TRBD1,TRBV7-2,CASSRDSTEAFF,TGTGCCAGCTCGAGGGACAGCACTGAAGCTTTCTTT
NA,TRBJ2-1,NA,TRBV21-1,CASSKGTSSNEQFF,TGTGCCAGCAGCAAGGGGACTAGCAGCAATGAGCAGTTCTTC
NA,TRBJ1-3,NA,TRBV5-6,CASSPTGSGNTIYF,TGTGCCAGCAGCCCGACAGGCTCTGGAAACACCATATATTTT
NA,TRBJ1-3,TRBD1,TRBV5-1,CASSVTGAGNTIYF,TGCGCCAGCAGCGTCACAGGGGCTGGAAACACCATATATTTT
NA,TRBJ2-7,NA,TRBV7-6,CASSSRQSNEQYF,TGTGCCAGCAGCTCCAGACAGAGCAACGAGCAGTACTTC
NA,TRBJ2-3,TRBD1,TRBV9,CASSVAGTEDTQYF,TGTGCCAGCAGCGTAGCGGGGACAGAAGATACGCAGTATTTT
NA,TRBJ1-1,NA,TRBV29-1,CSVRGRQQLNTEAFF,TGCAGCGTTCGTGGAAGACAGCAATTGAACACTGAAGCTTTCTTT
NA,TRBJ1-1,NA,TRBV6-2/TRBV6-3,CASSPWVYTEAFF,TGTGCCAGCAGTCCGTGGGTTTACACTGAAGCTTTCTTT
NA,TRBJ2-3,TRBD2,TRBV10-3,CAISGGGLAGTDTQYF,TGTGCCATCAGCGGAGGGGGACTAGCGGGGACAGATACGCAGTATTTT
NA,TRBJ2-1,NA,TRBV18,CASSIEAPGANNEQFF,TGTGCCAGCTCAATAGAGGCCCCCGGGGCCAACAATGAGCAGTTCTTC
NA,TRBJ2-1,TRBD2,TRBV3-1/TRBV3-2,CASSPTSGRNEQFF,TGTGCCAGCAGCCCGACTAGCGGGAGGAACGAGCAGTTCTTC
NA,TRBJ1-4,NA,TRBV25-1,CASSGSGGYEKLFF,TGTGCCAGCAGTGGTTCAGGTGGATATGAAAAACTGTTTTTT
NA,TRBJ2-7,TRBD2,TRBV25-1,CASSEYGRYEQYF,TGTGCCAGCAGTGAATACGGGAGGTACGAGCAGTACTTC
NA,TRBJ2-6,TRBD1,TRBV11-1,CASSRQGAGANVLTF,TGTGCCAGCAGTCGACAGGGAGCTGGGGCCAACGTCCTGACTTTC
NA,TRBJ1-1,TRBD1,TRBV5-1,CASSLGTGIMNTEAFF,TGCGCCAGCAGCTTGGGGACAGGGATTATGAACACTGAAGCTTTCTTT
once,TRBJ2-1,NA,TRBV6-4,CASSDSVLIPSSYNEQFF,TGTGCCAGCAGTGACTCGGTTCTGATTCCAAGCTCCTACAATGAGCAGTTCTTC
NA,TRBJ1-5,NA,TRBV2,CASSPRTVPGNQPQHF,TGTGCCAGCAGTCCTCGGACAGTCCCGGGCAATCAGCCCCAGCATTTT
NA,TRBJ2-7,TRBD2,TRBV28,CASSLNRLAGTIYEQYF,TGTGCCAGCAGTTTGAACCGACTAGCGGGAACGATTTACGAGCAGTACTTC
NA,TRBJ2-7,NA,TRBV6-5,CASRDSPSEQYF,TGTGCCAGCAGGGACAGTCCCTCCGAGCAGTACTTC
NA,TRBJ1-1,NA,TRBV10-2,CASSESTGRRTEAFF,TGCGCCAGCAGTGAGTCGACGGGGCGAAGGACTGAAGCTTTCTTT
NA,TRBJ1-2,NA,TRBV7-9,CASSLVEYGYTF,TGTGCCAGCAGCTTAGTCGAATATGGCTACACCTTC
once,TRBJ1-1,NA,TRBV18,CASSPPGRDGEAFF,TGTGCCAGCTCACCACCGGGCAGGGACGGTGAAGCTTTCTTT
NA,TRBJ2-7,NA,TRBV27,CASSFGGAGGYEQYF,TGTGCCAGCAGTTTCGGCGGGGCAGGGGGGTACGAGCAGTACTTC
few,TRBJ1-4,NA,TRBV19,CASSSQMGEKLFF,TGTGCCAGTAGTTCCCAGATGGGTGAAAAACTGTTTTTT
NA,TRBJ1-2,TRBD1,TRBV7-3,CASSQGQGRYGYTF,TGTGCCAGCAGCCAAGGACAGGGGAGGTATGGCTACACCTTC
NA,TRBJ2-1,TRBD1,TRBV7-9,CASSRGDRGLGQFF,TGTGCCAGCAGCAGGGGGGACAGGGGTTTGGGGCAGTTCTTC
NA,TRBJ2-5,NA,TRBV7-2,CASTGTPLETQYF,TGTGCCAGCACCGGGACACCCCTAGAGACCCAGTACTTC
NA,TRBJ2-1,TRBD2,TRBV6-5,CASNSGGGDEQFF,TGTGCCAGCAATAGCGGGGGAGGCGATGAGCAGTTCTTC